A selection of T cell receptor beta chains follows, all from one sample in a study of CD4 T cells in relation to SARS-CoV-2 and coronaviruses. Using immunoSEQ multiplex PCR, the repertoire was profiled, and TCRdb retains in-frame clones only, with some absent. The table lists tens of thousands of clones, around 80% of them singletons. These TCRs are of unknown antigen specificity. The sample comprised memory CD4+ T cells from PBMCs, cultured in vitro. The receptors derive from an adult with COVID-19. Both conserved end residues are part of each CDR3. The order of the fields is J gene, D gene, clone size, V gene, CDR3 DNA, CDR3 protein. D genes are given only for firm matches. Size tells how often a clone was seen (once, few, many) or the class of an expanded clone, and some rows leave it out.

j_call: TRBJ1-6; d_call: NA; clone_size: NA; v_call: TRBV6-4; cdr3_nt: TGTGCCAGCAGTGACTCTATAGTACCCGGCAGACCGGTCTATAATTCACCCCTCCACTTT; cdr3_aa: CASSDSIVPGRPVYNSPLHF
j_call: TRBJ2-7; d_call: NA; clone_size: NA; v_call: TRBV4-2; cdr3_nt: TGTGCCAGCAGCCAAGCCACAGGGTCCTACGAGCAGTACTTC; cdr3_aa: CASSQATGSYEQYF
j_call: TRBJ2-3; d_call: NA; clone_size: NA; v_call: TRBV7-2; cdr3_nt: TGTGCCAGCAGGATTAGCGGCGATACGCAGTATTTT; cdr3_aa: CASRISGDTQYF
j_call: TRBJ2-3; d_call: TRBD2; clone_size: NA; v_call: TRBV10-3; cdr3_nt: TGTGCCATCAGTGAGAGTGGCGGGAGTGTTTCAGATACGCAGTATTTT; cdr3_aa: CAISESGGSVSDTQYF
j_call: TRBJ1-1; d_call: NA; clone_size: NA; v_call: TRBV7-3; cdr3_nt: TGTGCCAGCAAAATGGACAGGAACACTGAAGCTTTCTTT; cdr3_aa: CASKMDRNTEAFF
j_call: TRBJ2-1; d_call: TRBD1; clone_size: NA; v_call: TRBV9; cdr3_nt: TGTGCCAGCAGCGAGGGACAGGTTTACAATGAGCAGTTCTTC; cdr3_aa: CASSEGQVYNEQFF
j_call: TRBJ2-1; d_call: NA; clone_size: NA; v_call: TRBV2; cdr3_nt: TGTGCCAGCCGCAGTGGAACCGGGCCAGTTACATACAATGAGCAGTTCTTC; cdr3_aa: CASRSGTGPVTYNEQFF
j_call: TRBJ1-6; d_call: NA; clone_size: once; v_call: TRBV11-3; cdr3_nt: TGTGCCAGCAGCTTAGTTGGAAATTCACCCCTCCACTTT; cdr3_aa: CASSLVGNSPLHF
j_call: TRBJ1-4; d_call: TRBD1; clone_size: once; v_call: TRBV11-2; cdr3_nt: TGTGCCAGCAGCTTAGAGCTGGGACAGGGGACTAATGAAAAACTGTTTTTT; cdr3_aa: CASSLELGQGTNEKLFF
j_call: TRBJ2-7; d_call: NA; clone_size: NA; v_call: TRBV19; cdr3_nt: TGTGCCAGTAGTATTCCCCAGAACGAGCAGTACTTC; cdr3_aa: CASSIPQNEQYF
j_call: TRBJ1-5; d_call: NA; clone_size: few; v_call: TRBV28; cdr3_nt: TGTGCCAGCAGTCCTAGGGGTCAGCCCCAGCATTTT; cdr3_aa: CASSPRGQPQHF
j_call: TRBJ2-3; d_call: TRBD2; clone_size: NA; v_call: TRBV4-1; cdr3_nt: TGCGCCAGCAGCCAAGGGACTAGCGGGAGGGGTACGCAGTATTTT; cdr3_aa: CASSQGTSGRGTQYF
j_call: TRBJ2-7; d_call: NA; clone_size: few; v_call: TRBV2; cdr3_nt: TGTGCCAGCAGTGCTAGACAGTCCTCCTACGAGCAGTACTTC; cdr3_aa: CASSARQSSYEQYF
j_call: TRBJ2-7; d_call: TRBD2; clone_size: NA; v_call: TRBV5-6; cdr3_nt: TGTGCCAGCAGCTATAAAGGGACTAGCAACTACGAGCAGTACTTC; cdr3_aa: CASSYKGTSNYEQYF
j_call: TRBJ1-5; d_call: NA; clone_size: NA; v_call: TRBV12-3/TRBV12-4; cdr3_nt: TGTGCCAGCAGTCTCGCCGTAGATCAGCCCCAGCATTTT; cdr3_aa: CASSLAVDQPQHF
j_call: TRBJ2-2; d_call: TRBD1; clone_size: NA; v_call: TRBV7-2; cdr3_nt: TGTGCCAGCAGCTTAGTGGGACAGGGGCCCGGGGAGCTGTTTTTT; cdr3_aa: CASSLVGQGPGELFF
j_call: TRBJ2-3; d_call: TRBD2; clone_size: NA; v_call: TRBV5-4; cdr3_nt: TGTGCCAGCAGCTTGGGGACTAGCGGGCCCACAGATACGCAGTATTTT; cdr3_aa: CASSLGTSGPTDTQYF
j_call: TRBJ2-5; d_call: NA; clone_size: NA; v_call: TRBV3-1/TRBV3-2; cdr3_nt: TGTGCCAGCAGCCAAGATCTAACACACCAAGAGACCCAGTACTTC; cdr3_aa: CASSQDLTHQETQYF
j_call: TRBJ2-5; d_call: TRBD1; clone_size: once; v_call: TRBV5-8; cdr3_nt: TGTGCCAGCAGCGGTGACAGGGAAGAGACCCAGTACTTC; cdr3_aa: CASSGDREETQYF
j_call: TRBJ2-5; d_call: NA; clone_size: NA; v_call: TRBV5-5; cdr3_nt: TGTGCCAGCAGCCCCCGGGACTTCCAAGAGACCCAGTACTTC; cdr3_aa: CASSPRDFQETQYF
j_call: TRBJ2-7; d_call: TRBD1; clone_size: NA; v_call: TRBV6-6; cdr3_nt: TGTGCCAGCAATACCAGGGGGCACGAGCAGTACTTC; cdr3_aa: CASNTRGHEQYF
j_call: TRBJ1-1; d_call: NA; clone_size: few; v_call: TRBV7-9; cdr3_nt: TGTGCCAGCAGCTGGTCCCGGGACACGAACACTGAAGCTTTCTTT; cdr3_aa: CASSWSRDTNTEAFF
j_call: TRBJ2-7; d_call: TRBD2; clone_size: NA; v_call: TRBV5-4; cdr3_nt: TGTGCCAGCAGCCATTCTAGCGGGAGGGCCCACGAGCAGTACTTC; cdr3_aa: CASSHSSGRAHEQYF
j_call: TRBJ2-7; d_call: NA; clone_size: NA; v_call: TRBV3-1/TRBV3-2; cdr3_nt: TGTGCCAGCAGCCAAGGGGGACCAAGCTACGAGCAGTACTTC; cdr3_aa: CASSQGGPSYEQYF
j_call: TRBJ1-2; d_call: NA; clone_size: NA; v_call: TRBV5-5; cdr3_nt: TGTGCCAGCACCTCGGACAGTAAAGGCTACACCTTC; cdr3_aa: CASTSDSKGYTF
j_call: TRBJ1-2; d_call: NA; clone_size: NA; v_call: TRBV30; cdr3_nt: TGTGCCTGGACCCTCGGTTCCGGTGGCTACACCTTC; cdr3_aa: CAWTLGSGGYTF
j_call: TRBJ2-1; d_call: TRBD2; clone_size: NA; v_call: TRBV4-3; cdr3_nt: TGCGCCAGCAGCCAAGCGGTGACTAGCGGGAGATACAATGAGCAGTTCTTC; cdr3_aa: CASSQAVTSGRYNEQFF
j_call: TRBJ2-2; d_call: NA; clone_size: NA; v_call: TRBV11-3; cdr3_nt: TGTGCCAGCAGCCTAGCCGGAACCGGGGAGCTGTTTTTT; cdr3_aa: CASSLAGTGELFF
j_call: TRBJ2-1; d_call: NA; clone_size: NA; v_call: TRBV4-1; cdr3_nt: TGCGCCAGCAGCCAAGATGGAAGGGGCGCTGACAATGAGCAGTTCTTC; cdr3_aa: CASSQDGRGADNEQFF
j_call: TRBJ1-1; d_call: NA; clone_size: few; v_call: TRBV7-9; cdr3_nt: TGTGCCAGCAGCCCCCCTAGGGGCAACACTGAAGCTTTCTTT; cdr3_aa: CASSPPRGNTEAFF
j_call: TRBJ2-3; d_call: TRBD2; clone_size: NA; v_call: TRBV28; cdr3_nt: TGTGCCAGCAGTTCCGGGACTAGCGGGGTTCTGGATACGCAGTATTTT; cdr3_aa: CASSSGTSGVLDTQYF
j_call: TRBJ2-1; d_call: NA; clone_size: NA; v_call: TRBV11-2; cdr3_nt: TGTGCCAGCAGCTCGCGGGGCGGACGGGACAATGAGCAGTTCTTC; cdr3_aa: CASSSRGGRDNEQFF
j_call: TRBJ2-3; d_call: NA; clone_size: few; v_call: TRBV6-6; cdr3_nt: TGTGCCAGCTCTTCGGGACCCCGAACAGATACGCAGTATTTT; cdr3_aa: CASSSGPRTDTQYF
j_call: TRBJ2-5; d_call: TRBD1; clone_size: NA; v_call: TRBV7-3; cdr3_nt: TGTGCCAGCAGCCAGGGACAGGGGGAGACCCAGTACTTC; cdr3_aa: CASSQGQGETQYF
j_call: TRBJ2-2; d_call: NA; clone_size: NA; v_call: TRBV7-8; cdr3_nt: TGTGCCAGCAGCCACACCGGGGAGCTGTTTTTT; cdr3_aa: CASSHTGELFF
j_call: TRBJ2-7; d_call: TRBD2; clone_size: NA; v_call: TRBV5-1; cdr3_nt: TGCGCCAGCAGCCCGGCGGGGGGGCGATCCTACGAGCAGTACTTC; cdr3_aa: CASSPAGGRSYEQYF
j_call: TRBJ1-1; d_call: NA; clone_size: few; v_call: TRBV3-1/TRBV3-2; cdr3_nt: TGTGCCAGCAGCCCTGCAGTAGGGGGGATCACTGAAGCTTTCTTT; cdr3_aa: CASSPAVGGITEAFF
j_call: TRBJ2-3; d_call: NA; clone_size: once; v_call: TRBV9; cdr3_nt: TGTGCCAGCAGCTTGGGGGGCCTGGATACGCAGTATTTT; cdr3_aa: CASSLGGLDTQYF
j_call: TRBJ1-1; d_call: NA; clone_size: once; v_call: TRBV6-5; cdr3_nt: TGTGCCGCCAGCCCCGGGGACACTGAAGCTTTCTTT; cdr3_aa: CAASPGDTEAFF
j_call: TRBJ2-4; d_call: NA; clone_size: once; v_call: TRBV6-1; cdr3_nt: TGTGCCAGCAGTGAATGGCGTGGTAGCGGACTAGCCAAAAACATTCAGTACTTC; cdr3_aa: CASSEWRGSGLAKNIQYF
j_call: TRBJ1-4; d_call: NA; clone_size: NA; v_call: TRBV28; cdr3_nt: TGTGCCAGCAGTTTAGCAGGGTTGGGCAATGAAAAACTGTTTTTT; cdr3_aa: CASSLAGLGNEKLFF